These 7 T cell receptor beta chains were all obtained from the same sample, sequenced in a study of cytomegalovirus exposure and HLA in healthy donors. The PCR employed 60 Vbeta primers together with 13 Jbeta primers. Clones were read by immunoSEQ multiplex PCR, and TCRdb kept only the in-frame ones, dropping some. The sample carries over 100,000 clones, roughly 80% recorded once. The sample comprised PBMCs. These receptors all stem from a female donor in good health and CMV-seronegative.

CDR3 region: CASSPRRFGNEQFF. CDR3 DNA sequence: TGTGCCAGCAGCCCTAGGAGGTTTGGGAATGAGCAGTTCTTC. V is TRBV7-8 and J is TRBJ2-1, with TRBD2 as a possible D gene (5 bases). The CDR3 extends over 14 amino acids. V was shortened by 5 bases and J by 7 bases, with 15 bases between the two germline ends. CDR1 SGHVS and CDR2 FQNEAQ come from the germline V gene. Using reference TRBV7-8 and TRBJ2-1 for the parts outside the CDR3, the full variable domain is GAGVSQSPRYKVAKRGQDVALRCDPISGHVSLFWYQQALGQGPEFLTYFQNEAQLDKSGLPSDRFFAERPEGSVSTLKIQRTQQEDSAVYLCASSPRRFGNEQFFGPGTRLTVL.

The chain recombines TRBV5-1 with TRBJ2-3; the D gene is possibly TRBD2 (7 bases). The V end was cut by 0 bases, the J end by 4 bases, with 12 bases between. The CDR3 contains 15 residues. In germline, CDR1 is SGHRS, CDR2 YFSETQ. CDR3 protein: CASSLGMGGPDTQYF. The CDR3 bases are TGCGCCAGCAGCTTGGGTATGGGGGGGCCAGATACGCAGTATTTT.

The chain recombines TRBV18 with TRBJ2-5; 7 nucleotides align to TRBD1. V lost 1 base and J lost 5; bases outside the gene matches: 10. This CDR3 is 16 amino acids long. The germline gives CDR1 KGHSH, CDR2 LQKENI. This CDR3 is CASSPLLQGIGETQYF. CDR3 DNA sequence: TGTGCCAGCTCACCACTCCTACAGGGGATCGGGGAGACCCAGTACTTC.

This clone showed up just a few times. V usage is TRBV7-9 and J usage is TRBJ1-4, with a tentative D call TRBD1 (5 bases). This CDR3 is built from 14 residues. Germline V CDR1 and CDR2: SEHNR, FQNEAQ (reference sequence). V gave up 0 bases and J gave up 12 bases, with 14 bases separating them. The CDR3 DNA follows: TGTGCCAGCAGCTTAGCCGGCAGCGGGGCGGAACTGTTTTTT. Translated: CASSLAGSGAELFF.

About this clone: This specimen includes other DNA sequences encoding the same CDR3. The chain employs TRBV4-1 and TRBJ2-7; possible D gene TRBD2, 5 bases. CDR1 is MGHRA, CDR2 YSYEKL, per germline. V was cut by 2 bases and J by 3 bases, with 8 bases left in between. The CDR3 is 13 amino acids. The CDR3 spells CASSQTSLYEQYF. DNA of the CDR3: TGCGCCAGCAGCCAAACTAGTCTCTACGAGCAGTACTTC.

This clone was observed a handful of times. The genes are TRBV4-3 and TRBJ1-2; TRBD1 matches at 11 bases. The CDR3 runs 14 residues. The ends lost 4 bases at V and 4 bases at J; junction bases unmatched: 2. The germline CDR1 and CDR2 sequences are LGHNA and YSLEER. Here the CDR3 DNA reads TGCGCCAGCAGCCGGGACAGGGGGACCTATGGCTACACCTTC. Translated: CASSRDRGTYGYTF.

The chain combines TRBV2 with TRBJ2-7; TRBD2 aligns across 13 bases. Germline V gives CDR1 SNHLY, CDR2 FYNNEI. This CDR3 is built from 18 residues. The junction had 11 bases not matched to a gene; V was cut back by 6 bases and J by 0 bases. The CDR3 nucleotides read TGTGCCAGCAGGACTAGCGGGAGGACACCGGAAAGCTCCTACGAGCAGTACTTC. Translation gives CASRTSGRTPESSYEQYF.